The present T cell receptor (beta chain) was sequenced within a study of control samples from healthy donors and cancer patients. V dropped 5 bases and J dropped 2 bases, with 8 bases sitting between them. From germline, CDR1 is SGHTA and CDR2 FQGNSA. CDR3 length: 13 residues. Assay: immunoSEQ multiplex PCR; the TCRdb copy retains only in-frame clones and omits some. Of hundreds of thousands of clones in the sample, around 90% were seen once. The V and J genes are TRBV7-2 and TRBJ2-3; D not certain. The TCR was taken from a man in his forties with head and neck cancer. The sample consisted of PBMCs. This CDR3 reads CASSVAFTDTQYF. CDR3 coding DNA: TGTGCCAGCAGCGTGGCGTTCACAGATACGCAGTATTTT.